This T cell receptor (beta chain) was recorded in a study of technical replicates of blood from a handful of donors (dated by TCRdb to between 2016 and 2019). Library method: the immunoSEQ multiplex PCR assay. Here the immuneACCESS table is served through TCRdb, limited to in-frame sequences with V and J called. Missing clones are a known gap in these copies; in checked studies unresolved V genes cover under half, and the rest lacks a known reason. A total of approximately 58,000 clones appear in this sample, 86% of them only once. The top ten hold roughly 5.1% of the sample. Note on this clone: No antigen is known for it. Base qualities are not recorded, but no much larger clone differs from it by a single base.

Taken from cysteine to phenylalanine, the CDR3 has 15 residues. Only the CDR3 part of the read is kept: 45 bases, read in frame from the first base. CDR1 SGDLS and CDR2 YYNGEE were looked up in the germline V gene. V and J lose 0 bases and 4 bases, and a span of 13 bases separates them. This chain joins TRBV9 to TRBJ1-2, with the D gene call left open. The sequence came from a human donor in good health. Some clones in this sample may be carry-over from other donors' samples. Sequences were obtained from PBMCs. The nucleotide sequence reads as follows: TGTGCCAGCAGCGTAGCGGGGTCGCTTTCCTATGGCTACACCTTC. Its protein reads: CASSVAGSLSYGYTF.